One TCR beta chain is described in this entry. The source of the sample is a study of CD8+ T cells in alopecia areata. Study-wide context: A regimen of oral tofacitinib, 5 to 10 mg twice daily, was given to treated patients.

Trimming removed 2 bases at V and 5 bases at J, with 7 bases between. The CDR3 sequence is 12 residues long. Germline V gives CDR1 SGHDT, CDR2 YYEEEE. Following RNA extraction, reverse transcription yielded cDNA that acted as the sequencing template. This table comes from immunoSEQ multiplex PCR, and its TCRdb copy is limited to in-frame clones, with some not included. The sample yields tens of thousands of clones, roughly 60% seen once. Sampling of alopecia areata patients yielded lesional scalp punch biopsies as well as peripheral blood. This TCR was recovered from a human donor with alopecia areata. The specimen was CD8+ T cells sorted from blood, collected at week 0. The J gene is TRBJ2-5, the V gene TRBV5-6; D remains unclear. The CDR3 bases are TGTGCCAGCAGCTTTCTGGAGGAGACCCAGTACTTC. Translation gives CASSFLEETQYF.